This paragraph covers one TCR beta chain sequence. Its antigen is not identified. The data originate from a study of vaccination effects on CD4 cells after COVID-19. Study-level findings and limits: In healthy vaccinees, only 1 of 255 vaccine-induced clones cross-reacted with common cold coronaviruses. In the late period after vaccination, infection- and vaccine-induced clones contracted markedly.

Sequenced by immunoSEQ multiplex PCR; TCRdb stores in-frame clones only, minus some. Of some 19,000 clones listed, under 85% were seen once; the top ten hold 20% to 30%. Ahead of sequencing, the ViraFEST assay grew antigen-specific CD4+ T cells using viral peptide pools. CD4+ T cells were isolated after around 9 days of culture. Having tested negative for nucleocapsid antibodies, the vaccine recipients showed no prior SARS-CoV-2 infection. IL-2 medium supplanted half the medium on days 3 and 7. Sample: CD4+ T cells from PBMCs cultured with HCoV-NL63 spike peptides, taken before COVID-19 vaccination. The TCR was taken from a human donor who received a COVID-19 vaccine.

CDR3 residues: CASSDRGWERQGRRETEAFF. The CDR3 nucleotides are TGCGCCAGCAGTGATCGCGGGTGGGAGCGACAGGGCCGTCGCGAGACTGAAGCTTTCTTT. This chain uses TRBV10-1 with TRBJ1-1, with 7 bases aligning to TRBD1. The CDR3 has 20 residues. Germline values: CDR1 WNHNN, CDR2 SYGVQD (reference sequence). J lost 5 bases, V lost 3 bases, and 24 bases had no gene match.